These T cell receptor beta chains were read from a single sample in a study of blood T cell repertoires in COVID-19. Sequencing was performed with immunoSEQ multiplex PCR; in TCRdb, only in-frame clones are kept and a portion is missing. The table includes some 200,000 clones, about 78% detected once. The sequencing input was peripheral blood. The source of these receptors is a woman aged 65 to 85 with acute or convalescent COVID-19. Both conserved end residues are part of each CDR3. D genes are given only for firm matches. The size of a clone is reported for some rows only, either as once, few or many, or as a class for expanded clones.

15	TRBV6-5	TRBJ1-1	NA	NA	TGTGCCAGCAGTTACGTGGGCAGGTCGTTCATTGAAGCTTTCTTT	CASSYVGRSFIEAFF
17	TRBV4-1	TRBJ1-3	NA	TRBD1	TGCGCCAGCAGCCATGACAGGGGCTTGAGCTCTGGAAACACCATATATTTT	CASSHDRGLSSGNTIYF
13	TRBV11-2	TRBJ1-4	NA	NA	TGTGCCAGCAGCTTAGGGAGGAATGAAAAACTGTTTTTT	CASSLGRNEKLFF
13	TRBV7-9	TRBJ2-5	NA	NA	TGTGCCAGCAGCTATAGCGGTACAGAGACCCAGTACTTC	CASSYSGTETQYF
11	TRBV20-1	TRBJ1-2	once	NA	TGCAGTGCTAGAGTACAGGATGGCTACACCTTC	CSARVQDGYTF
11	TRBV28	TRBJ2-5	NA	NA	TGTGCCAGCAGCGCGGAAGAGACCCAGTACTTC	CASSAEETQYF
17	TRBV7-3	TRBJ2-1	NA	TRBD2	TGTGCCAGCAGCTTAATTCCGACTAGCGGGGGTAGTAGTGAGCAGTTCTTC	CASSLIPTSGGSSEQFF
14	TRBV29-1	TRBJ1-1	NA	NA	TGCAGCGTTGACGAGGGATCGGGGGGCACTGAAGCTTTCTTT	CSVDEGSGGTEAFF
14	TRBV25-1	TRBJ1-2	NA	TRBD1	TGTGCCAGCAGTGTGACAGGGGGTAACTATGGCTACACCTTC	CASSVTGGNYGYTF
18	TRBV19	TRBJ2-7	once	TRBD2	TGTGCCAGTAGTGGGAAGACTAGCGGGGGGACCTCCGACTACGAGCAGTACTTC	CASSGKTSGGTSDYEQYF
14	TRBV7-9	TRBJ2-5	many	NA	TGTGCCAGCAGCCTCCAGTCAGGTCAAGAGACCCAGTACTTC	CASSLQSGQETQYF
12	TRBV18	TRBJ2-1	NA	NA	TGTGCCAGCTCACCTGCGGGAAATGAGCAGTTCTTC	CASSPAGNEQFF
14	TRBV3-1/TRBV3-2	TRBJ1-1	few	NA	TGTGCCAGCAACCTACAGGGTGGGAACACTGAAGCTTTCTTT	CASNLQGGNTEAFF
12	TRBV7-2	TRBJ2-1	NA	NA	TGTGCCAGCAGCCAGACTAAAAATGAGCAGTTCTTC	CASSQTKNEQFF
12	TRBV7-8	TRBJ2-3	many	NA	TGTGCCAGCAGCTCGGGGAGGGATACGCAGTATTTT	CASSSGRDTQYF
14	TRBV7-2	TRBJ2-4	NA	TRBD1	TGTGCCAGCAGCTCCCGGGACAGGGCAAACATTCAGTACTTC	CASSSRDRANIQYF
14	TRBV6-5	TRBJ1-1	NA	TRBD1	TGTGCCAGCAGACCCGGGACAGGACACACTGAAGCTTTCTTT	CASRPGTGHTEAFF
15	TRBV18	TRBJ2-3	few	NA	TGTGCCAGCTCTTATTCCACAGGGAGTACAGATACGCAGTATTTT	CASSYSTGSTDTQYF
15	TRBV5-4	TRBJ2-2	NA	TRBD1	TGTGCCAGCAGCGGACAGGGACCGAACACCGGGGAGCTGTTTTTT	CASSGQGPNTGELFF
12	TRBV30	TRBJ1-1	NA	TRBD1	TGTGCCTGGAGTGAGGGGGCGCGTGGAGCTTTCTTT	CAWSEGARGAFF
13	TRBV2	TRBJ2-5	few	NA	TGTGCCAGCAGCCCCGGACTTCAAGAGACCCAGTACTTC	CASSPGLQETQYF
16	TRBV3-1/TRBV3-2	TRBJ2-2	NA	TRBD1	TGTGCCAGCAGCCAGATTGGACAGGGGAGCACCGGGGAGCTGTTTTTT	CASSQIGQGSTGELFF
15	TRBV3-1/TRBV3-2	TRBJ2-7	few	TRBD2	TGTGCCAGCAGTCAGGGGAGCGGGGGCTCCTACGAGCAGTACTTC	CASSQGSGGSYEQYF